This TCR beta chain was obtained from a study of T cell responses to AZD1222 COVID-19 vaccine. Whole-study findings and limits: The sample set comprised mostly white British donors with more females, and clonal diversity was possibly underestimated. Spike was spanned by vaccine-associated CD4 TCRs, with dominance at 160-218 and 743-854. Sampled repertoires all dated from after the peak T cell response.

The CDR3 contains 16 residues. Per the germline V gene, CDR1 is SGHRS and CDR2 is YFSETQ. The V end was cut by 0 bases, the J end by 7 bases, with 14 bases between. Libraries were prepared by immunoSEQ multiplex PCR; TCRdb keeps only in-frame clonotypes and omits some of them. The data contain 98,000 or so clones, roughly 90% of them singletons. A remark on this clone: No antigen is known for it.

The sequencing used peripheral blood, collected on day 0 of MenACWY control vaccination. This sequence was found in an adult in good health. The chain links TRBV5-1 to TRBJ1-6; D is perhaps TRBD1 (6 bases). For the CDR3, the DNA is TGCGCCAGCAGCTTGGAGGGCCAGGGGTACAATTCACCCCTCCACTTT. Protein product: CASSLEGQGYNSPLHF.